This TCR beta chain emerged from a study of T cell changes during pregnancy in multiple sclerosis (dated by TCRdb to about 2019). General notes on the study: In women with multiple sclerosis, the researchers looked at how the T cell repertoire shifted as pregnancy progressed.

Library generation was performed with the immunoSEQ multiplex PCR assay. The table was pulled from immuneACCESS by TCRdb, which kept in-frame rearrangements only. Such tables lose some clones; where checked, under half of the loss comes from unresolved V genes, and the rest has no known cause. The sample contains approximately 130,000 clones, 96% of them found a single time. Of the sample, 0.44% falls within the top ten clones. The CDR3 goes from the cysteine to the phenylalanine over 15 residues. The sequence is cut down to CDR3 DNA, 45 bases in frame from base 1. For CDR1 and CDR2, the germline V gene lists SGHDT and YYEEEE. V loses 0 bases at its end and J loses 7 bases; junction bases beyond the gene matches: 7. As for this clone: Which antigen it targets is not known. Per-base qualities were not stored, and no clone one base away is much larger.

This TCR was recovered from a female donor with multiple sclerosis, enrolled in a pregnancy study. The sequences come from peripheral blood, collected after pregnancy. The chain links TRBV5-6 with TRBJ2-3; 8 bases in between match TRBD1. The nucleotide sequence reads as follows: TGTGCCAGCAGCTTGGTGGACAGGGTAACGAATACGCAGTATTTT. Its product reads: CASSLVDRVTNTQYF.